This TCR beta chain was identified during a study of human T cells and chemical hapten exposure. Across the study: DPC at 2% was the sensitizing agent, placed on around 2 cm by around 2 cm of upper inner arm skin.

TCRdb re-analysed the RACE reads in MiXCR, keeping a single row per CDR3 protein. The table records a few hundred thousand distinct CDR3 sequences, approximately 4.4% of them present only once. At least ten counts were recorded for this clonotype. Its antigen is still unknown. Trimming removed 4 bases from V and 9 bases from J; junction bases left unmatched: 5. The germline V gene encodes CDR1 MGHDK and CDR2 SYGVNS. This CDR3 contains 13 residues. Overall study results and limits: Positively correlated with patch test score were the counts of PT1 expanded TCRs.

Specified time point: patch test 1, 2 weeks after DPC sensitization. Treatment described: therapeutic diphenylcyclopropenone sensitization with weekly scalp DPC. The material was whole blood, obtained in connection with sensitization to the hapten diphenylcyclopropenone (DPC). The sequence was obtained from a woman aged 45-59 years with alopecia areata. Some clones in this sample may be carry-over from other donors' samples. The chain employs TRBV25-1 and TRBJ2-1; TRBD1 aligns across 8 bases. In nucleotides, the CDR3 is TGTGCCAGCAGTGTTGGACAGGGTGGTGAGCAGTTCTTC. The encoded protein is CASSVGQGGEQFF.